The 27 T cell receptor beta chains reported below all come from one sample, sequenced in a study of neurological immune-mediated disorders. Using its own MiXCR run on the 5' RACE reads, TCRdb lists one record per CDR3 protein. The sample gives about 52,000 distinct CDR3 sequences, roughly 3.5% of which show up once; 1.6% is in the top ten. The sample comprised PBMCs. The receptors were sampled from a man aged 30-40 years with multiple sclerosis.

In this sample, this clonotype turned up many times. The chain joins TRBV6-5 to TRBJ1-1, with D tentatively TRBD1 (5 bases). The germline V and J ends were trimmed by 3 bases and 6 bases, with 8 bases remaining between them. Germline values: CDR1 MNHEY, CDR2 SVGAGI. There are 12 residues in the CDR3. The CDR3 is CASSYRGAEAFF. DNA of the CDR3: TGTGCCAGCAGTTATCGGGGGGCTGAAGCTTTCTTT.

The rearrangement joins TRBV7-9 to TRBJ2-6; no firm D call. This CDR3 region has 13 residues. Germline values: CDR1 SEHNR, CDR2 FQNEAQ (reference sequence). This chain's CDR3 is CATSLSGANVLTF. DNA for the CDR3: TGTGCAACCAGCCTCTCTGGGGCCAACGTCCTGACTTTC.

There are many counts of this clonotype. The genes are TRBV6-6 and TRBJ2-3, with D unresolved. Trimming removed 4 bases from V and 3 bases from J, with 5 bases in between. Germline V gene data show CDR1 as MNHNY and CDR2 as SVGAGI (reference sequence). The CDR3 is made up of 12 amino acids. The CDR3 loop reads CASSFATDTQYF. The CDR3 nucleotides read TGTGCCAGCAGTTTCGCGACAGATACGCAGTATTTT.

This clonotype was seen ten or more times. This chain links TRBV20-1 with TRBJ1-6; D is perhaps TRBD1 (6 bases). The CDR3 spans 17 residues. V dropped 0 bases and J dropped 6 bases, with 18 bases sitting between them. Germline-derived CDR1 and CDR2 are DFQATT and SNEGSKA (reference sequence). CDR3 in DNA: TGCAGTGCTAGAGATTGGACAGCGGGGAGAGTTAATTCACCCCTCCACTTT. It translates to CSARDWTAGRVNSPLHF.

Ten or more counts support this clonotype. V usage is TRBV7-8 and J usage is TRBJ2-1; the D call may be TRBD1 or TRBD2 (6 bases each). The V end was cut by 3 bases, the J end by 6 bases, with 9 bases between. Germline CDR1 SGHVS, CDR2 FQNEAQ. CDR3 length: 13 residues. The CDR3 DNA reads as TGTGCCAGCAGCTTGAGGGGGGCCAATGAGCAGTTCTTC. This encodes CASSLRGANEQFF.

A word on this clonotype: A read error may account for a junction end that differs from germline. The CDR3 DNA is TGTGTCACCAGCACGAGGGGACAGGGCGCCTACAATGAGCAGTTCTTC. Encoded protein: CVTSTRGQGAYNEQFF. V usage is TRBV15 and J usage is TRBJ2-1; 9 nucleotides match TRBD1. This CDR3 comprises 16 residues. Germline V gene lookup returns CDR1 LNHNV and CDR2 YYDKDF (reference sequence).

This clonotype showed up just a few times. The chain links TRBV18 to TRBJ2-2; no firm D call. Germline-derived CDR1 and CDR2 are KGHSH and LQKENI. This CDR3 has 15 residues. Trimming pared 1 base from V and 1 base from J, leaving 7 bases between. For the CDR3, the DNA is TGTGCCAGCTCACCACGTAGCAGGAACACCGGGGAGCTGTTTTTT. This encodes CASSPRSRNTGELFF.

This clonotype was counted many times. The rearrangement uses TRBV10-3 and TRBJ2-3; D gene ambiguous. V was shortened by 0 bases and J by 0 bases, with 4 bases between the two germline ends. CDR3 length equals 14 residues. Germline assignment: CDR1 ENHRY and CDR2 SYGVKD. CDR3 DNA sequence: TGTGCCATCAGTGAGTCGGCAAGCACAGATACGCAGTATTTT. This gives the protein CAISESASTDTQYF.

Remarks on this clonotype: This may be a read error: a much more frequent sequence differs by one nucleotide. V gene TRBV12-3 or TRBV12-4 combines with J gene TRBJ1-1; possibly TRBD1 for D (5 bases). The V gene lost 1 base and the J gene lost 3 bases, with 12 bases spanning the gap. This CDR3 region has 15 residues. DNA of the CDR3: TGTGCCAGCAGTTTAGGGGCAGGGCGGGACACTGAAGCTTTCTTT. Its protein product is CASSLGAGRDTEAFF.

This clonotype was counted at least ten times. The V call is TRBV5-1, the J call TRBJ2-5; no clear D. The CDR3 loop spans 14 amino acids. V lost 0 bases to trimming and J lost 7 bases, with 13 bases between them. CDR1 SGHRS and CDR2 YFSETQ come from the germline V gene. CDR3 protein: CASSLDSPIGTQYF. CDR3 sequence (DNA): TGCGCCAGCAGCTTGGACAGCCCCATCGGGACCCAGTACTTC.

In its sample, this clonotype was seen many times. The V and J genes are TRBV5-1 and TRBJ2-3, with TRBD2 identical over 10 bases. Germline loops: CDR1 SGHRS, CDR2 YFSETQ. After removal of 4 bases from V and 6 bases from J, the junction contained 11 bases not matched to a gene. The CDR3 length is 16 residues. Written as DNA, the CDR3 is TGCGCCAGCAGCCCGACGGCTAGCGGGGGAAAGGATACGCAGTATTTT. Translated, it gives CASSPTASGGKDTQYF.

This clonotype showed up many times. The chain has TRBV6-6 and TRBJ2-5, with 7 bases matching TRBD1. CDR3 length: 13 amino acids. CDR1 and CDR2 (germline): MNHNY, SVGAGI (reference sequence). The V gene end was trimmed by 6 bases and the J gene end by 5 bases; junction bases not matched to a gene: 6. The CDR3 bases are TGTGCCAGCAGCCTCGACAGGGTCGAGACCCAGTACTTC. Residues: CASSLDRVETQYF.

The rearrangement joins TRBV5-1 to TRBJ1-2, with D possibly being TRBD1 (5 bases). This CDR3 has 11 amino acids. Trimming removed 4 bases at V and 8 bases at J, with 9 bases between. Per germline, CDR1 SGHRS and CDR2 YFSETQ. CDR3 residues: CASSGGDGYTF. The CDR3 nucleotides read TGCGCCAGCAGCGGGGGAGACGGCTACACCTTC.

In its sample, this clonotype was seen a few times. This chain's CDR3 is CSADRGLQETQYF. The CDR3 nucleotides are TGCAGTGCTGACCGCGGGCTTCAAGAGACCCAGTACTTC. The chain recombines TRBV20-1 with TRBJ2-5; possible D gene TRBD2, 5 bases. Germline CDR1 is DFQATT and CDR2 is SNEGSKA (reference sequence). V was trimmed by 5 bases and J by 2 bases, leaving 12 bases between them. This CDR3 has 13 amino acids.

This clonotype was observed at least ten times. The chain is built from TRBV12-3 or TRBV12-4 and TRBJ2-1; 9 nucleotides agree with TRBD2. This CDR3 is built from 16 residues. V shed 5 bases and J 4 bases; nucleotides not matched to a gene: 9. This CDR3 is CASSTPSGDIYNEQFF. CDR3 bases: TGTGCCAGCAGTACCCCTAGCGGGGACATATACAATGAGCAGTTCTTC.

This clonotype came up many times. The J gene is TRBJ1-1, the V gene TRBV5-4; D not resolved. Germline V gene sequence: CDR1 SGHNT, CDR2 YYREEE (reference sequence). Trimming cost V 4 bases and J 5 bases, with 24 bases left between them. This CDR3 has 17 amino acids. The CDR3 DNA reads TGTGCCAGCAGCCTCAACGGATATCCGCCGGGGAGGACTGAAGCTTTCTTT. It is translated as CASSLNGYPPGRTEAFF.

This clonotype was detected many times. The chain recombines TRBV6-1 with TRBJ2-7; no clear D. CDR3 size: 15 residues. Trimming stripped 6 bases from V and 4 bases from J, with 19 bases between. Looked up from germline, CDR1 is MNHNS and CDR2 is SASEGT. This CDR3 is CASRRWLQAEYEQYF. CDR3 coding DNA: TGTGCCAGCAGGAGATGGCTGCAGGCCGAATACGAGCAGTACTTC.

This clonotype was seen many times. This sequence joins TRBV7-9 and TRBJ1-1; D perhaps matches TRBD1 (5 bases). The CDR3 runs 15 residues. Germline assignment: CDR1 SEHNR and CDR2 FQNEAQ (reference sequence). V gave up 4 bases and J gave up 6 bases, with 18 bases separating them. CDR3 DNA: TGTGCCAGCAGCTCGATGGTGGCAGGGTTAGCTGAAGCTTTCTTT. Protein sequence: CASSSMVAGLAEAFF.

This clonotype was detected many times. This chain connects TRBV3-1 to TRBJ2-4; D is unclear. With 1 base removed from V and 5 bases from J, the gap between germline ends came to 3 bases. The CDR3 spans 12 residues. Per the germline V gene, CDR1 is LGHDT and CDR2 is YNNKEL (reference sequence). In nucleotides, the CDR3 is TGTGCCAGCAGCCAAGCGGAAAACATTCAGTACTTC. Translating gives CASSQAENIQYF.

This clonotype was seen many times. The gene calls are TRBV12-3 or TRBV12-4 and TRBJ1-3; D not certain. V gave up 5 bases and J gave up 4 bases, with 3 bases separating them. The length of the CDR3 is 11 residues. The CDR3: CASSIGNTIYF. The CDR3 nucleotides are TGTGCCAGCAGTATCGGAAACACCATATATTTT.

This clonotype was counted at least ten times. V is TRBV20-1 and J is TRBJ1-4; D is uncertain. This CDR3 comprises 14 residues. CDR1 and CDR2 from the germline V gene are DFQATT and SNEGSKA (reference sequence). In DNA, the CDR3 is TGCAGCCTGCTAGACATAGCAACTAATGAAAAACTGTTTTTT. Translation gives CSLLDIATNEKLFF.

By share of the sample, this clonotype is medium-sized. The gene calls are TRBV20-1 and TRBJ2-5, with a weak D call TRBD2 (6 bases). Germline V gene data show CDR1 as DFQATT and CDR2 as SNEGSKA (reference sequence). The CDR3 is made up of 16 amino acids. V was trimmed by 4 bases and J by 5 bases, leaving 23 bases between them. CDR3 region: CSATTTPGSGRETQYF. CDR3 nucleotides: TGCAGTGCTACTACGACCCCAGGGTCGGGGAGGGAGACCCAGTACTTC.

The J gene is TRBJ1-4, the V gene TRBV4-1; weak D call: TRBD1 (6 bases). Germline V lookup: CDR1 MGHRA, CDR2 YSYEKL. Trimming removed 6 bases from V and 0 bases from J, with 20 bases in between. This CDR3 contains 18 residues. Here the CDR3 reads CASSATTGSRATNEKLFF. DNA of the CDR3: TGCGCCAGCAGTGCGACGACAGGTTCGAGGGCAACTAATGAAAAACTGTTTTTT.

This clonotype has ten or more counts. The chain couples TRBV25-1 to TRBJ2-3; unclear D gene. The CDR3 runs to 15 residues. CDR1 MGHDK and CDR2 SYGVNS come from the germline V gene. Trimming pared 4 bases from V and 1 base from J, leaving 12 bases between. CDR3 sequence: CASSALSDGTDTQYF. The CDR3 DNA sequence: TGTGCCAGCAGTGCGCTCTCGGACGGCACAGATACGCAGTATTTT.

This clonotype was counted ten times or more. A read error may produce the germline difference seen at one junction end. This chain uses TRBV29-1 with TRBJ1-5, with D tentatively TRBD1 (5 bases). This CDR3 contains 14 residues. Germline CDR1 reads SQVTM; CDR2 reads ANQGSEA. The CDR3 loop reads CSVLIDSSNQPQNF. The CDR3 bases are TGCAGCGTTCTAATCGACAGCTCCAATCAGCCCCAGAATTTT.

This clonotype showed up many times. The chain combines TRBV10-3 with TRBJ1-2; TRBD1 aligns across 10 bases. The trim removed 11 bases at V and 6 bases at J, leaving 9 bases unmatched. The length of the CDR3 is 13 residues. Germline CDR1 is ENHRY and CDR2 is SYGVKD. In nucleotides, the CDR3 is TGTGCCCTTGGGACAGGGGCAACCAATGGCTACACCTTC. This gives the protein CALGTGATNGYTF.

This clonotype was counted many times. The V and J genes are TRBV20-1 and TRBJ1-2; D not resolved. Germline CDR1 DFQATT, CDR2 SNEGSKA (reference sequence). Trimming took 1 base from V and 4 from J, leaving 10 bases between them. This CDR3 has 13 residues. This CDR3 is CSARGGVGYGYTF. In nucleotides, the CDR3 is TGCAGTGCTAGAGGGGGTGTCGGCTATGGCTACACCTTC.